Presented here are 22 T cell receptor beta chains from one specimen sequenced in a study of healthy donors' naive CD4 and CD8 T cells. Starting from around 500 ng of total RNA, TCR libraries were made with linear amplification. TCRdb processed the reads anew with MiXCR; each CDR3 protein has one entry. The sample includes roughly 200,000 distinct CDR3 sequences, around three quarters of them seen just once. The sequenced sample was naive CD4+ and CD8+ T cells sorted from blood, pooled from several donors. These receptors were taken from a pool of human donors in good health; the sample pools cells from several healthy donors.

The rearrangement links TRBV27 to TRBJ2-7; 7 nucleotides match TRBD1. The junction had 9 bases not matched to a gene; V was cut back by 3 bases and J by 7 bases. Germline CDR1 MNHEY, CDR2 SMNVEV (reference sequence). There are 14 residues in the CDR3. CDR3 DNA sequence: TGTGCCAGCAGTTTTGGTCAGGGGGTCTGGGAGCAGTACTTC. Translated: CASSFGQGVWEQYF.

V usage is TRBV6-1 and J usage is TRBJ1-1; D is perhaps TRBD1 (5 bases). The CDR3 has 15 residues. Trimming removed 2 bases from V and 6 bases from J, with 16 bases in between. Germline values: CDR1 MNHNS, CDR2 SASEGT. CDR3 DNA: TGTGCCAGCAGTGAATGGGAGGTCCGGGGCTCTGAAGCTTTCTTT. Residues: CASSEWEVRGSEAFF.

The CDR3 DNA sequence: TGCAGCGTCAGACAGGGGTGGTCGCACATTCAGTACTTC. Translated, it gives CSVRQGWSHIQYF. This rearrangement joins TRBV29-1 to TRBJ2-4; 8 bases align to TRBD1. Looked up from germline, CDR1 is SQVTM and CDR2 is ANQGSEA. Trimming removed 6 bases from V and 8 bases from J; junction bases left unmatched: 9. This CDR3 has 13 residues.

V usage is TRBV5-1 and J usage is TRBJ2-1, with a tentative D call TRBD1 (6 bases). The germline gives CDR1 SGHRS, CDR2 YFSETQ. The CDR3 runs to 13 residues. Deletions cut 3 bases from V and 7 bases from J, with 11 bases between. The CDR3 bases are TGCGCCAGCAGCTCCGGGACAATGAATGAGCAGTTCTTC. Its protein product is CASSSGTMNEQFF.

The CDR3 region is CASSSATRVRTQYF. The CDR3 DNA reads as TGTGCCAGCAGTTCGGCGACTCGAGTGCGGACCCAGTACTTC. This sequence joins TRBV6-5 and TRBJ2-5; D is uncertain. Trimming stripped 4 bases from V and 7 bases from J, with 16 bases between. In germline, CDR1 is MNHEY, CDR2 SVGAGI. The CDR3 runs 14 residues.

This rearrangement joins TRBV19 to TRBJ2-7; D might be TRBD1 (5 bases). Germline CDR1 reads LNHDA; CDR2 reads SQIVND (reference sequence). Trimming pared 5 bases from V and 3 bases from J, leaving 11 bases between. This CDR3 region has 13 residues. The CDR3 spells CASSGAANYEQYF. The CDR3 region has the DNA TGTGCCAGTAGTGGGGCGGCCAACTACGAGCAGTACTTC.

The chain employs TRBV29-1 and TRBJ1-1; TRBD1 might be the D (5 bases). Germline CDR1 and CDR2: SQVTM and ANQGSEA. Trimming removed 7 bases from V and 1 base from J, with 10 bases in between. This CDR3 region has 12 residues. CDR3 amino acids: CSATTANTEAFF. CDR3 coding DNA: TGCAGCGCCACGACAGCGAACACTGAAGCTTTCTTT.

The chain carries TRBV19 and TRBJ2-7; 7 bases match TRBD1. CDR1 LNHDA and CDR2 SQIVND come from the germline V gene (reference sequence). There are 16 residues in the CDR3. V was pared by 3 bases and J by 7 bases, with 15 bases of the junction left unmatched. CDR3 DNA sequence: TGTGCCAGTAGTATTTCAGCCGTAAGAGGGGGCCGAGAGCAGTACTTC. Its translation: CASSISAVRGGREQYF. The variable domain in full, completed from reference TRBV19 and TRBJ2-7, reads DGGITQSPKYLFRKEGQNVTLSCEQNLNHDAMYWYRQDPGQGLRLIYYSQIVNDFQKGDIAEGYSVSREKKESFPLTVTSAQKNPTAFYLCASSISAVRGGREQYFGPGTRLTVT.

V is TRBV27 and J is TRBJ1-2; a weak D match, TRBD1 (5 bases). Per germline, CDR1 MNHEY and CDR2 SMNVEV (reference sequence). Trimming removed 6 bases at V and 0 bases at J, with 17 bases between. This CDR3 spans 16 amino acids. The CDR3, as DNA: TGTGCCAGCAGCCCCTTAACAGGCAACGCTAACTATGGCTACACCTTC. Translated, it gives CASSPLTGNANYGYTF.

This clonotype has a handful of counts. This sequence joins TRBV29-1 and TRBJ2-3, with D perhaps TRBD1 (5 bases). The CDR3 covers 12 residues. The germline V gene encodes CDR1 SQVTM and CDR2 ANQGSEA. Trimming cost V 7 bases and J 4 bases, with 12 bases left between them. This chain's CDR3 is CSELGAADTQYF. The CDR3 DNA reads as TGCAGCGAATTAGGGGCGGCAGATACGCAGTATTTT.

This clonotype was observed a handful of times. This chain connects TRBV19 to TRBJ2-1; a possible D gene is TRBD1 (6 bases). V lost 3 bases, J lost 3 bases, and 9 bases lay in between. Germline loops: CDR1 LNHDA, CDR2 SQIVND (reference sequence). This CDR3 region has 14 residues. The CDR3 nucleotides read TGTGCCAGTAGTATTCGGGACAACTACAATGAGCAGTTCTTC. It is translated as CASSIRDNYNEQFF. The full variable domain, rest sourced from reference TRBV19 and TRBJ2-1, is DGGITQSPKYLFRKEGQNVTLSCEQNLNHDAMYWYRQDPGQGLRLIYYSQIVNDFQKGDIAEGYSVSREKKESFPLTVTSAQKNPTAFYLCASSIRDNYNEQFFGPGTRLTVL.

This clonotype appeared once. The rearrangement joins TRBV6-2 or TRBV6-3 to TRBJ2-1; D is perhaps TRBD1 (5 bases). This CDR3 contains 14 residues. Germline CDR1 is MNHEY and CDR2 is SVGEGT. The V and J ends lost 2 bases and 6 bases respectively, with 11 bases between them. The CDR3: CASSYGHGANEQFF. The CDR3 DNA is TGTGCCAGCAGTTACGGTCATGGGGCCAATGAGCAGTTCTTC.

With regard to this clonotype: The junction departs from the called germline gene at one end, perhaps through a read error. In DNA form, the CDR3 reads TGTGCCAGCAGATTATCAGGCGGTGGAGCCTACGAGCAGTACTTC. This sequence encodes CASRLSGGGAYEQYF. The chain recombines TRBV27 with TRBJ2-7; D uncertain. The CDR3 consists of 15 residues. Germline loops: CDR1 MNHEY, CDR2 SMNVEV (reference sequence).

This rearrangement joins TRBV12-3 or TRBV12-4 to TRBJ1-1, with D unclear. This CDR3 region has 14 residues. Trimming stripped 3 bases from V and 10 bases from J, with 18 bases between. Here the CDR3 reads CASSLLPLANGAFF. DNA for the CDR3: TGTGCCAGCAGTTTGTTGCCCCTGGCCAACGGAGCTTTCTTT.

The CDR3 DNA is TGTGCCAGCAGCCTCAGTCAGGCATACGAGCAGTACTTC. Translation gives CASSLSQAYEQYF. The genes are TRBV13 and TRBJ2-7; D gene unclear. Trimming stripped 5 bases from V and 4 bases from J, with 12 bases between. The CDR3 contains 13 residues. Germline V CDR1 and CDR2: PRHDT, FYEKMQ (reference sequence).

The chain employs TRBV19 and TRBJ2-1; 8 bases agree with TRBD1. Germline assignment: CDR1 LNHDA and CDR2 SQIVND (reference sequence). With V trimmed by 6 bases and J by 5 bases, 3 bases remained unmatched. CDR3 length: 13 residues. CDR3 loop: CASSTGGHNEQFF. CDR3 DNA sequence: TGTGCCAGTAGCACAGGGGGACACAATGAGCAGTTCTTC.

As for this clonotype: One junction end disagrees with the germline gene, perhaps due to a read error. The rearrangement joins TRBV10-3 to TRBJ2-1; 10 bases agree with TRBD1. Germline V gene data show CDR1 as ENHRY and CDR2 as SYGVKD. The CDR3 totals 20 residues. CDR3 DNA sequence: TGTGCCAGCAGTGAGCACCCGGGACAGGGGACCACCTTACTCTACAATGAGCAGTTCTTC. It yields the protein CASSEHPGQGTTLLYNEQFF.

The rearrangement joins TRBV2 to TRBJ1-5; D uncertain. Germline assignment: CDR1 SNHLY and CDR2 FYNNEI. The V gene lost 1 base and the J gene lost 9 bases, with 7 bases spanning the gap. This CDR3 has 12 amino acids. This CDR3 is CASSEEGTPQHF. The CDR3 nucleotides are TGTGCCAGCAGTGAAGAGGGAACGCCCCAGCATTTT.

CDR3 nucleotides: TGTGCCAGCAGTGAGTTGACAGGGGTAAGATACGAGCAGTACTTC. Translating gives CASSELTGVRYEQYF. The chain recombines TRBV2 with TRBJ2-7, with 8 bases that match TRBD1. Germline V gene lookup returns CDR1 SNHLY and CDR2 FYNNEI. Trimming took 3 bases from V and 4 from J; bases not matched to a gene: 8. This CDR3 has 15 amino acids. The full variable domain, its missing parts supplied by reference TRBV2 and TRBJ2-7, is EPEVTQTPSHQVTQMGQEVILRCVPISNHLYFYWYRQILGQKVEFLVSFYNNEISEKSEIFDDQFSVERPDGSNFTLKIRSTKLEDSAMYFCASSELTGVRYEQYFGPGTRLTVT.

The CDR3 region is CASQIRDRHQPQHF. The CDR3, as DNA: TGTGCCAGCCAAATCCGAGACAGACATCAGCCCCAGCATTTT. V gene TRBV19 combines with J gene TRBJ1-5, with D perhaps matching TRBD1 (5 bases). V lost 9 bases, J lost 5 bases, and 17 bases lay in between. The CDR3 loop spans 14 amino acids. Germline V gene data show CDR1 as LNHDA and CDR2 as SQIVND (reference sequence).

The chain links TRBV27 to TRBJ2-1; TRBD2 agrees at 9 bases. This CDR3 is 14 amino acids long. Unmatched junction bases numbered 6, after V lost 2 bases and J lost 10 bases. From germline, CDR1 is MNHEY and CDR2 SMNVEV (reference sequence). CDR3 in DNA: TGTGCCAGCAGTTTAGGTAGCGGGAGTGGCGAGCAGTTCTTC. Its protein is CASSLGSGSGEQFF.

The chain employs TRBV10-3 and TRBJ1-2, with 8 bases that match TRBD1. This CDR3 has 16 amino acids. The germline CDR1 and CDR2 sequences are ENHRY and SYGVKD. The ends lost 11 bases at V and 5 bases at J; junction bases unmatched: 19. CDR3 region: CAHRHETGEGWYGYTF. The CDR3 region has the DNA TGTGCCCATCGACATGAGACAGGGGAAGGATGGTATGGCTACACCTTC.